A single sample is the source of the 14 T cell receptor beta chains below, sequenced in a study of tissue T cells after allogeneic stem cell transplantation. Generated by immunoSEQ multiplex PCR, the TCRdb table keeps only in-frame clones and is missing some. The sample has more than 40,000 clones; around 72% are singletons. The sequenced sample consisted of sorted cells pooled from one or two spleens. These receptors originate from a pool of C57BL/6 mice in good health.

Remarks on this clone: Mouse names are used for the genes. The read finishes 1 residue shy of the CDR3 end, and the germline J gene is used to complete it. The chain is built from TRBV31 and TRBJ2-2; D ambiguous. Germline V CDR1 and CDR2: GKSSPN, SITVG. CDR3 length: 13 residues. V was pared by 3 bases and J by 1 base, with 6 bases between. The sequenced part of the CDR3 DNA is TGTGCCTGGAGCCTTGTAAACACCGGGCAGCTCTAC. Protein sequence: CAWSLVNTGQLY. The entire CDR3 sequence reads CAWSLVNTGQLYF.

On this clone: Gene names refer to mouse genes. The read halts 1 residue ahead of the CDR3 end, with the missing end drawn from the germline J gene. The chain uses TRBV5 and TRBJ1-4, with a weak D call TRBD1 (6 bases). The germline gives CDR1 LGHNA, CDR2 YNLKQL (reference sequence). V lost 3 bases and J lost 3, with 11 bases in between. The CDR3 covers 15 residues. This chain's CDR3 is CASSQGHYANERLFF. The sequenced CDR3 bases are TGTGCCAGCAGCCAGGGACATTATGCCAACGAAAGATTATTT.

Concerning this clone: Gene and germline names: mouse. The read ends 1 residue early relative to the CDR3; the germline J gene fills the gap. J is TRBJ2-7 and V is TRBV16; 12 nucleotides agree with TRBD2. This CDR3 comprises 14 residues. V was clipped by 1 base and J by 5 bases; unmatched bases: 0. Germline values: CDR1 SGHSA, CDR2 FRNQAP. The part of the CDR3 DNA that was read is TGTGCAAGCAGCTTAGGGGACTGGGGGGATGAACAGTAC. Encoded protein: CASSLGDWGDEQY. In full, the CDR3 is CASSLGDWGDEQYF.

To note about this clone: Each gene name is a mouse one. The CDR3 DNA, read in part, is TGTGCCATCCTGGGGGGGCAAAACACCTTGTAC. It yields the protein CAILGGQNTLY. The entire CDR3 protein is CAILGGQNTLYF. The gene calls are TRBV2 and TRBJ2-4; 9 bases match TRBD2. The read falls 1 residue short of the CDR3 end, and the missing part is taken from the germline J gene. Trimming took 10 bases from V and 3 from J; bases not matched to a gene: 2. Germline V lookup: CDR1 LGHNA, CDR2 YSYQKL. The CDR3 is made up of 12 amino acids.

In regard to this clone: The germline and genes are mouse ones. The CDR3 spells CASSPTGGYEQYF. The CDR3 DNA, read in part, is TGTGCCAGCAGTCCGACAGGGGGTTATGAACAGTAC. The V call is TRBV13-3, the J call TRBJ2-7, with TRBD1 matching over 9 bases. The sequence runs out 1 residue before the end of the CDR3; the remainder is reconstructed from the germline J gene. The germline CDR1 and CDR2 sequences are NNHDY and SYVADS. CDR3 length: 13 amino acids. Trimming cost V 4 bases and J 4 bases; bases outside gene matches: 3.

As concerns this clone: Gene names refer to mouse genes. The DNA read from the CDR3 is TGTGCCAGCAGTCACTGGGAGAACTATGCTGAGCAGTTC. Residues: CASSHWENYAEQF. The full-length CDR3 reads as CASSHWENYAEQFF. The gene calls are TRBV5 and TRBJ2-1; tentative D call: TRBD2 (6 bases). The missing CDR3 end, 1 residue past where the read stops, is filled in from the germline J gene. Germline V gives CDR1 LGHNA, CDR2 YNLKQL (reference sequence). CDR3 size: 14 residues. Trimming removed 6 bases from V and 1 base from J, with 10 bases in between.

In its sample, this clone was seen a few times. Each gene name is a mouse one. The missing CDR3 end, 1 residue past where the read stops, is filled in from the germline J gene. The chain carries TRBV12-2 and TRBJ2-7, with D perhaps TRBD1 (6 bases). Trimming stripped 2 bases from V and 4 bases from J, with 8 bases between. Germline V lookup: CDR1 SGHLS, CDR2 HYDKME. CDR3 length: 12 residues. The CDR3 loop is CASSQQGYEQYF. Incomplete CDR3 DNA: TGTGCCAGCTCTCAACAGGGTTATGAACAGTAC.

This clone has just a few counts. Here the gene names and germline are mouse. From the germline J gene comes the end of the CDR3, since the read stops 1 residue before it. V usage is TRBV17 and J usage is TRBJ2-1; D possibly corresponds to TRBD1 (5 bases). The CDR3 length is 10 residues. Trimming shortened V by 7 bases and J by 10 bases, and 8 bases separated the two germline ends. The V gene's germline CDR1 is MNHDT and CDR2 YYDKIL. The CDR3 region is CASNRQEQFF. The sequenced part of the CDR3 DNA is TGTGCTAGCAATCGACAGGAGCAGTTC.

About this clone itself: Gene names are the mouse ones. The read ends 1 residue early relative to the CDR3; the germline J gene fills the gap. The V call is TRBV13-3, the J call TRBJ1-2; D unclear. V lost 1 base and J lost 4, with 8 bases in between. CDR1 and CDR2 from the germline V gene are NNHDY and SYVADS. The CDR3 has 13 amino acids. CDR3 amino acids: CASSDRAGSDYTF. The covered CDR3 bases are TGTGCCAGCAGTGATAGGGCCGGCTCCGACTACACC.

Points on this clone: Any gene name here is a mouse gene name. The read ends 1 residue shy of where the CDR3 ends; the end is completed using the germline J gene. The V call is TRBV12-2, the J call TRBJ1-3, with 10 bases that match TRBD1. This CDR3 comprises 15 residues. Germline V gene sequence: CDR1 SGHLS, CDR2 HYDKME. With 0 bases clipped from V and 4 bases from J, the junction kept 2 bases outside the gene matches. CDR3 DNA, as far as it was read: TGTGCCAGCTCTCTCGGGACAGGGGTGGGAAATACGCTCTAT. Protein: CASSLGTGVGNTLY. The whole CDR3 sequence is CASSLGTGVGNTLYF.

With regard to this clone: Gene names are the mouse ones. The read is 1 residue too short to cover the CDR3 end, so that end is filled in from the germline J gene. The chain links TRBV26 to TRBJ2-1; 7 nucleotides line up with TRBD2. V was clipped by 0 bases and J by 0 bases; unmatched bases: 2. CDR3 length equals 16 residues. Germline lookup yields CDR1 KGHPV and CDR2 FQNQEV (reference sequence). CDR3 bases read: TGTGCCAGCAGTCTGTCTGGGGGGTATAACTATGCTGAGCAGTTC. It yields the protein CASSLSGGYNYAEQF. The entire CDR3 is CASSLSGGYNYAEQFF.

A remark on this clone: Mouse gene names apply. Sequencing ends 1 residue short of the CDR3 end; the germline J gene provides the rest. The gene calls are TRBV16 and TRBJ2-4, with D unclear. This CDR3 region has 12 residues. The V end lost 2 bases, the J end lost 5 bases, and 5 bases lay between the germline ends. Looked up from germline, CDR1 is SGHSA and CDR2 is FRNQAP. The CDR3 loop reads CASSLRTNTLYF. The part of the CDR3 DNA that was read is TGTGCAAGCAGCTTAAGGACAAACACCTTGTAC.

On this clone itself: All gene names here are mouse names. The read terminates 1 residue before the CDR3 end, so the remaining end is supplied by the germline J gene. This chain links TRBV13-2 with TRBJ2-3; TRBD2 matches at 11 bases. V shed 3 bases and J 0 bases; nucleotides not matched to a gene: 9. The CDR3 length is 18 residues. Germline CDR1 and CDR2: NNHNN and SYGAGS (reference sequence). The CDR3 reads CASGVAPGLGASAETLYF. The CDR3 DNA, read in part, is TGTGCCAGCGGTGTCGCCCCGGGACTGGGGGCTAGTGCAGAAACGCTGTAT.

On this clone itself: The germline and genes are mouse ones. Sequencing ends 1 residue short of the CDR3 end; the germline J gene provides the rest. This chain uses TRBV31 with TRBJ1-4, with TRBD1 matching 8 bases. CDR3 length: 13 residues. Germline trimming cut 4 bases from V and 4 bases from J; bases unmatched to any gene: 2. CDR1 GKSSPN and CDR2 SITVG come from the germline V gene. The CDR3 bases that were read are TGTGCCTGGAAGGGGACAGGCAACGAAAGATTATTT. Encoded protein: CAWKGTGNERLF. The full CDR3 sequence reads CAWKGTGNERLFF.